This T cell receptor beta chain came from a study of shared clonotypes between healthy human individuals. Deep was the level used in running the assay. Around 30,000 T cell genomes (about 300 ng DNA) went into each PBMC replicate. Some clones are missing from TCRdb's copy, which holds only in-frame ones; the method was immunoSEQ multiplex PCR. The sample includes approximately 460,000 clones, 60% to 80% seen only once; the top ten take 12%. A note on this clone: Its antigen is unknown.

Regarding the study as a whole: Read depth was anticipated to influence clonotype sharing among donors.

The CDR3 totals 14 residues. Germline V gene data show CDR1 as MNHEY and CDR2 as SVGAGI. The V and J ends lost 7 bases and 3 bases, in that order; junction bases with no gene match: 8. All of the donors resided in Nashville, Tennessee, and each was a Caucasian adult. The chain carries TRBV6-5 and TRBJ2-7, with TRBD2 identical over 8 bases. The TCR comes from a woman between 40 and 55 years old in good health. Some clones in this sample may be carry-over from other donors' samples. Specimen: PBMCs. The CDR3 is CASTTSGRIYEQYF. The DNA for the CDR3 is TGTGCCAGCACCACTAGCGGCAGGATCTACGAGCAGTACTTC.